A single sample gave rise to the 10 T cell receptor beta chains below, sequenced in a study of cytomegalovirus exposure and HLA in healthy donors. The PCR employed 60 Vbeta primers together with 13 Jbeta primers. Using immunoSEQ multiplex PCR, the repertoire was profiled, and TCRdb retains in-frame clones only, with some absent. The table shows 150,000 or so clones, with 80% to 90% occurring only once. The sequencing input was PBMCs. The origin of the receptors is a man aged 18 to 35 in good health and CMV-seropositive.

Remarks on this clone: Other DNA sequences of this sample code for an identical CDR3. The chain has TRBV5-5 and TRBJ1-5, with D unclear. Germline assignment: CDR1 SGHKS and CDR2 YYEKEE (reference sequence). Trimming took 5 bases from V and 0 from J, leaving 12 bases between them. The CDR3 is 15 residues long. CDR3 coding DNA: TGTGCCAGCAGTCGGACGGGAGATAGCAATCAGCCCCAGCATTTT. It codes for CASSRTGDSNQPQHF.

V usage is TRBV28 and J usage is TRBJ1-1; 12 bases fit TRBD1. Trimming took 6 bases from V and 5 from J; bases not matched to a gene: 7. The CDR3 length is 15 residues. Germline V CDR1 and CDR2: MDHEN, SYDVKM. The CDR3 bases are TGTGCCAGCAGCCGGGGACAGGGGGCGCATACTGAAGCTTTCTTT. Its translation is CASSRGQGAHTEAFF.

The V gene is TRBV5-4, the J gene TRBJ1-2, with TRBD1 matching over 8 bases. Germline lookup yields CDR1 SGHNT and CDR2 YYREEE (reference sequence). The CDR3 sequence is 14 residues long. Trimming cost V 4 bases and J 2 bases; bases outside gene matches: 4. The CDR3 coding sequence is TGTGCCAGCAGCACCACAGGGGGAAACTATGGCTACACCTTC. This sequence encodes CASSTTGGNYGYTF. The full variable domain, rest sourced from reference TRBV5-4 and TRBJ1-2, is ETGVTQSPTHLIKTRGQQVTLRCSSQSGHNTVSWYQQALGQGPQFIFQYYREEENGRGNFPPRFSGLQFPNYSSELNVNALELDDSALYLCASSTTGGNYGYTFGSGTRLTVV.

The genes are TRBV11-2 and TRBJ1-6; possible D gene TRBD1, 5 bases. V was clipped by 8 bases and J by 9 bases, with 20 bases between them. The CDR3 is 15 amino acids. From germline, CDR1 is SGHAT and CDR2 FQNNGV. The CDR3 reads CASREPGRRSSPLHF. As DNA, the CDR3 is TGTGCCAGCCGGGAGCCGGGGCGACGGAGTTCACCCCTCCACTTT.

This rearrangement joins TRBV13 to TRBJ2-7; the D gene is possibly TRBD1 (5 bases). V was cut by 6 bases and J by 6 bases, with 18 bases left in between. The CDR3 sequence is 14 residues long. Per germline, CDR1 PRHDT and CDR2 FYEKMQ (reference sequence). CDR3: CASRPLATDSEQYF. CDR3 DNA: TGTGCCAGCAGACCTCTCGCGACCGACAGCGAGCAGTACTTC.

The chain joins TRBV6-5 to TRBJ1-4; a weak D match, TRBD1 (5 bases). V was pared by 2 bases and J by 7 bases, with 11 bases between. Germline values: CDR1 MNHEY, CDR2 SVGAGI. The CDR3 contains 14 residues. The DNA for the CDR3 is TGTGCCAGCAGTTACAGCCAGGGAGGTGAAAAACTGTTTTTT. Translating it yields CASSYSQGGEKLFF.

This clone came up once. The chain employs TRBV13 and TRBJ2-1; 7 bases fit TRBD2. Germline values: CDR1 PRHDT, CDR2 FYEKMQ (reference sequence). CDR3 length equals 15 residues. V lost 5 bases and J lost 3; bases outside the gene matches: 7. The CDR3 DNA follows: TGTGCCAGCAGCAAAAGCGGGGTTTACTACAATGAGCAGTTCTTC. As protein: CASSKSGVYYNEQFF. Supplemented by reference TRBV13 and TRBJ2-1, the full variable domain reads AAGVIQSPRHLIKEKRETATLKCYPIPRHDTVYWYQQGPGQDPQFLISFYEKMQSDKGSIPDRFSAQQFSDYHSELNMSSLELGDSALYFCASSKSGVYYNEQFFGPGTRLTVL.

Notes on this clone: The junction and the germline gene differ at one end; a read error may be behind it. CDR3 DNA sequence: TGTTCCAGCAGCTTATCGGAGGGACAGGGGGCCAATCAGCCCCAGCATTTT. Translating gives CSSSLSEGQGANQPQHF. The chain couples TRBV7-9 to TRBJ1-5; TRBD1 aligns across 12 bases. This CDR3 comprises 17 residues. Germline loops: CDR1 SEHNR, CDR2 FQNEAQ (reference sequence).

This clone is a singleton in its sample. The chain joins TRBV7-9 to TRBJ2-3, with D uncertain. V gave up 1 base and J gave up 6 bases, with 14 bases separating them. The germline gives CDR1 SEHNR, CDR2 FQNEAQ (reference sequence). The CDR3 loop spans 15 amino acids. The CDR3, as DNA: TGTGCCAGCAGCTTAGGGTTGTCGTTCCGGGATACGCAGTATTTT. It codes for CASSLGLSFRDTQYF.

This CDR3 is CASSLAGVYGYTF. For the CDR3, the DNA is TGTGCCAGCAGCTTAGCAGGGGTTTATGGCTACACCTTC. The genes are TRBV7-9 and TRBJ1-2; TRBD1 might be the D (5 bases). In germline, CDR1 is SEHNR, CDR2 FQNEAQ (reference sequence). V was shortened by 0 bases and J by 5 bases, with 7 bases between the two germline ends. The CDR3 consists of 13 residues. Based on the CDR3 plus reference TRBV7-9 and TRBJ1-2, the full variable domain is DTGVSQNPRHKITKRGQNVTFRCDPISEHNRLYWYRQTLGQGPEFLTYFQNEAQLEKSRLLSDRFSAERPKGSFSTLEIQRTEQGDSAMYLCASSLAGVYGYTFGSGTRLTVV.